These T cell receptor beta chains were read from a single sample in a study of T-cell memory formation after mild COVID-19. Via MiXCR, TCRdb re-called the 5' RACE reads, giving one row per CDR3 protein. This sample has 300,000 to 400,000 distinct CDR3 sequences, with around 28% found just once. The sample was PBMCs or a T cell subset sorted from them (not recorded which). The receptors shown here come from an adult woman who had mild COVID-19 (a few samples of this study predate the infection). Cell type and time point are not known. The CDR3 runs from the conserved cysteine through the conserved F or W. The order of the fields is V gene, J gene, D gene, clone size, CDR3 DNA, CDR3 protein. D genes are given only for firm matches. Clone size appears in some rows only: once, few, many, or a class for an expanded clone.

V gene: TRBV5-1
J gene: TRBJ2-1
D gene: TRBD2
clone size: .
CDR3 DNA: TGCGCCAGCTCTCCTAGCGGGGGGAGCCGGGGCCCCTACAATGAGCAGTTCTTC
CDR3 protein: CASSPSGGSRGPYNEQFF

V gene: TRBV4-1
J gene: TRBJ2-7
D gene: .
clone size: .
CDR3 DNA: TGCGCCAGCAGCCAAATCCGGAGCGGATACGAGCAGTACTTC
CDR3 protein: CASSQIRSGYEQYF

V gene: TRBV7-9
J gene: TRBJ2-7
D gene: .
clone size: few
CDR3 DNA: TGTGCCAGCAGCTTCTTTGGTGGCGGCTACGAGCAGTACTTC
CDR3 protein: CASSFFGGGYEQYF

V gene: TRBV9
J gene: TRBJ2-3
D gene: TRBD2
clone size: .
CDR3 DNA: TGTGCCAGCAGCGACGACCAGGTGGGAGGGGATACGCAGTATTTT
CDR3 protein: CASSDDQVGGDTQYF

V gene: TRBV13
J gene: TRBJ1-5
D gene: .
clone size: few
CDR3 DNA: TGTGCCAGCAGCTTGGGGTCGGAGCAGCCCCAGCATTTT
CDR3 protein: CASSLGSEQPQHF

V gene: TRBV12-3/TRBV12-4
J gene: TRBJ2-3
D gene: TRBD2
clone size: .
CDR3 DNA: TGTGCCAGCAGCCCCGGGCGGGGGGGCGACACAGATACGCAGTATTTT
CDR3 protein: CASSPGRGGDTDTQYF

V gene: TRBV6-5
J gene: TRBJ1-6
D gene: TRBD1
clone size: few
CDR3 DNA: TGTGCCAGCAGTTTCACAGGGGAGGGTTCACCCCTCCACTTT
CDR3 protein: CASSFTGEGSPLHF

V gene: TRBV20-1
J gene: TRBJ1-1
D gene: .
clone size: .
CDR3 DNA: TGCAGTGCTAGACCCCGGTACAAGGGTGGGGTGGTGAACACTGAAGCTTTCTTT
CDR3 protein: CSARPRYKGGVVNTEAFF

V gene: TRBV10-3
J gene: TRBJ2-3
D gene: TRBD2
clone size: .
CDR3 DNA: TGTGCCATCAGTGAGTCGGAGGGACTAAGCACAGATACGCAGTATTTT
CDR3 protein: CAISESEGLSTDTQYF

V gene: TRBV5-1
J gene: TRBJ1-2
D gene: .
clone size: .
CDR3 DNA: TGCGCCAGCAGCTTTCCAGGGAGCTATGGCTACACCTTC
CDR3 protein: CASSFPGSYGYTF

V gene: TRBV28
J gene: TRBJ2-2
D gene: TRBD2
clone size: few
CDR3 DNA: TGTGCCAGCAGTCCAGGGACTAGCGGGACGTCCGGGGAGCTGTTTTTT
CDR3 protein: CASSPGTSGTSGELFF

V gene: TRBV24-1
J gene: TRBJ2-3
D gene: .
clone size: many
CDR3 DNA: TGTGCCACCAGTGATCCGTCAGGGGAAGATACGCAGTATTTT
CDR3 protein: CATSDPSGEDTQYF

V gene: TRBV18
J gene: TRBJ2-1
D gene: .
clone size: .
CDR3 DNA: TGTGCCAGCTCCCCGAGGGGGAACTCCTACAATGAGCAGTTCTTC
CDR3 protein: CASSPRGNSYNEQFF

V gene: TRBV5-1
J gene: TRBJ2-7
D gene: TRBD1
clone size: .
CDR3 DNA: TGCGCCAGCAGCACGGACAGGGGGGGATCTCTCGAGCAGTACTTC
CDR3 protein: CASSTDRGGSLEQYF

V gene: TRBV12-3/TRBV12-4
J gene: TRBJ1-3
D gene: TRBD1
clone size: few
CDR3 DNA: TGTGCCAGCAGTTTAAGGCGCGGGACAGGGGCCTCTGGAAACACCATATATTTT
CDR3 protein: CASSLRRGTGASGNTIYF

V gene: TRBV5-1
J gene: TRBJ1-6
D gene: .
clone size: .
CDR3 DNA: TGCGCCAGCAGCCCTACAGACAGCCCCAACAATTCACCCCTCCACTTT
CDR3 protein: CASSPTDSPNNSPLHF

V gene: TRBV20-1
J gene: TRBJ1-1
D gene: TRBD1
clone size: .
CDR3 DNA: TGCAGTGCTAGAGGGGACAGGGTTTGGAACACTGAAGCTTTCTTT
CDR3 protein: CSARGDRVWNTEAFF

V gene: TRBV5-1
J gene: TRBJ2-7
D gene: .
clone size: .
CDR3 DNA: TGCGCCAGCAGCCTGGGGGACTCCCTGGACGAGCAGTACTTC
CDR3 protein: CASSLGDSLDEQYF

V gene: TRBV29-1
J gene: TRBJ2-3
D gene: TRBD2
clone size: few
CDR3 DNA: TGCAGCGTAAGCGGGAGGATGACAGATACGCAGTATTTT
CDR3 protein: CSVSGRMTDTQYF

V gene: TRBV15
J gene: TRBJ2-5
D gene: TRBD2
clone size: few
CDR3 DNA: TGTGCCACCTCTACCACACTAGCGTTAGAAGGAGAGACCCAGTACTTC
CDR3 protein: CATSTTLALEGETQYF

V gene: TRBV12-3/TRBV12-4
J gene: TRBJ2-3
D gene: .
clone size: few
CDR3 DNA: TGTGCCAGCAGTCCACTCCCGGATACGACAGATACGCAGTATTTT
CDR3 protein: CASSPLPDTTDTQYF

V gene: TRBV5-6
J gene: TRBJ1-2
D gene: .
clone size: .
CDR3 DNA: TGTGCCAGACCCGAATGCGAGGACGGAAGTTATGGCTACACCTTC
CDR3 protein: CARPECEDGSYGYTF

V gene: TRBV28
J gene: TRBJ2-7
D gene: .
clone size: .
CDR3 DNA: TGTGCCAGCAGACCGCCATTGACCTACGAGCAGTACTTC
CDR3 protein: CASRPPLTYEQYF

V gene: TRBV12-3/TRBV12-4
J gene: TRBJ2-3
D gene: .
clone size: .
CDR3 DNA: TGTGCCAGCAGTTTCGGGTTGAGCGAGGGCACAGATACGCAGTATTTT
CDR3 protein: CASSFGLSEGTDTQYF

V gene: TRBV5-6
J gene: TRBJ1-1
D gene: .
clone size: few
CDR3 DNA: TGTGCCAGCAGCTTCCCGGGGACCCCTTCGGAAAACACTGAAGCTTTCTTT
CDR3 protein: CASSFPGTPSENTEAFF

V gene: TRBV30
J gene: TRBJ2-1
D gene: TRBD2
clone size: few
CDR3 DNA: TGTGCCTGGAGTAAGGACGGGGGGGTCCTTTCTGAGCAGTTCTTC
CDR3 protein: CAWSKDGGVLSEQFF

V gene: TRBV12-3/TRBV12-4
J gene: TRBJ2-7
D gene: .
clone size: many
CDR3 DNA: TGTGCCAGCAGTCCGGGAGGGCAGGGGGACGAGCAGTACTTC
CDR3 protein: CASSPGGQGDEQYF

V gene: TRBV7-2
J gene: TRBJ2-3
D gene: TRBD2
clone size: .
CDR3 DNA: TGTGCCAGCAGCTTAGGGGTCTGGCGGGGGGGCACAGATACGCAGTATTTT
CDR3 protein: CASSLGVWRGGTDTQYF

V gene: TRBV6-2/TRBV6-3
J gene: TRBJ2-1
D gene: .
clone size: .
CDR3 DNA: TGTGCCAGCAGCCCCCTAAGATCGCTCCTCAATGAGCAGTTCTTC
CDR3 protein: CASSPLRSLLNEQFF

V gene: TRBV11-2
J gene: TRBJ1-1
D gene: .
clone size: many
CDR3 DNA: TGTGCCAGCAGCCTCGGCGGGGCGATAGTGGACACTGAAGCTTTCTTT
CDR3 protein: CASSLGGAIVDTEAFF

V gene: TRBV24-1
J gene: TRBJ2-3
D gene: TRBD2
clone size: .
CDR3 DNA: TGTGCCACCAGGACTAGCGGGAGAACAGATACGCAGTATTTT
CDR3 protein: CATRTSGRTDTQYF

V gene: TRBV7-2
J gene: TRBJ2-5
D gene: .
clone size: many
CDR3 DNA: TGTGCCAGCAGCTTTCGGAGCAGACAAGAGACCCAGTACTTC
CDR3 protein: CASSFRSRQETQYF

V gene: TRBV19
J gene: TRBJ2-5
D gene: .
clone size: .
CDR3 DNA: TGTGCCAGTAGTAGCCAGTCTCAAGAGACCCAGTACTTC
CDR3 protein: CASSSQSQETQYF

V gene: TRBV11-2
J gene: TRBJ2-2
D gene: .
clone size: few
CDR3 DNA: TGTGCCAGCAGCCACGGACCTGGGGAGCTGTTTTTT
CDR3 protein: CASSHGPGELFF

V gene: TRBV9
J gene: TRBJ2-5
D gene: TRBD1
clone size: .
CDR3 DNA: TGTGCCAGCAGCAAAGGACAGGGGGGTATTGGAGAGACCCAGTACTTC
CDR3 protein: CASSKGQGGIGETQYF

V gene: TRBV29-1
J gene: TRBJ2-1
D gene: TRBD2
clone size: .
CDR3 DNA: TGCAGCGTTGAGGGACTAGCATTGTACTACAATGAGCAGTTCTTC
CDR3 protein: CSVEGLALYYNEQFF

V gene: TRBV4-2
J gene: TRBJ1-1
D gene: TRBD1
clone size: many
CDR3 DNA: TGTGCCAGCAGCCTCACAGGGGCCAACACTGAAGCTTTCTTT
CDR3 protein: CASSLTGANTEAFF

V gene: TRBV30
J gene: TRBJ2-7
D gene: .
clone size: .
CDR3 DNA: TGTGCCCGCCGATCGGCAGGGGCCGTACACGAGCAGTACTTC
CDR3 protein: CARRSAGAVHEQYF

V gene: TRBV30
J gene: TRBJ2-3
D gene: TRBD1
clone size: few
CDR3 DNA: TGTGCCTGGGGCCGTACAGGGGGCACAGATACGCAGTATTTT
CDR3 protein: CAWGRTGGTDTQYF

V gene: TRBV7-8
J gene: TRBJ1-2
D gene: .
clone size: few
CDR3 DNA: TGTGCCAGCACTACCCACCCGGGTTCTGTCTACACCTTC
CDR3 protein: CASTTHPGSVYTF

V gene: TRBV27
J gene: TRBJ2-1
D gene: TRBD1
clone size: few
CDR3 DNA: TGTGCCAGCAGTTCCGGGACAGAGAGCCTCAATGAGCAGTTCTTC
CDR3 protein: CASSSGTESLNEQFF